The 30 T cell receptor beta chains reported below all come from one sample, sequenced in a study of CD8+ T cells in alopecia areata. RNA extraction was followed by reverse transcription into cDNA, which acted as the sequencing template. Sequencing was performed with immunoSEQ multiplex PCR; in TCRdb, only in-frame clones are kept and a portion is missing. The sample has around 97,000 clones; less than 70% are singletons. Sequencing was performed on CD4+ T cells sorted from blood. These receptors were collected from a human donor in good health.

This clone was seen only a few times. V gene TRBV29-1 combines with J gene TRBJ2-7, with D uncertain. From germline, CDR1 is SQVTM and CDR2 ANQGSEA. There are 12 residues in the CDR3. Deletions cut 1 base from V and 4 bases from J, with 8 bases between. In DNA, the CDR3 is TGCAGCGTTGAAGCGGTTAGTTACGAGCAGTACTTC. This gives the protein CSVEAVSYEQYF.

The rearrangement joins TRBV5-1 to TRBJ2-5; tentatively, D is TRBD1 or TRBD2 (5 bases each). CDR1 SGHRS and CDR2 YFSETQ come from the germline V gene. Between the trimmed V and J ends, which lost 0 bases and 2 bases, there was a span of 11 bases. The CDR3 extends over 15 amino acids. This chain's CDR3 is CASSLATGTQETQYF. CDR3 DNA sequence: TGCGCCAGCAGCTTGGCGACCGGGACGCAAGAGACCCAGTACTTC.

DNA for the CDR3: TGTGCCAGCTCACCAGGAAGGGGGTACATTCAGTACTTC. Translated, it gives CASSPGRGYIQYF. V gene TRBV18 combines with J gene TRBJ2-4, with D possibly matching TRBD1 (6 bases). Trimming removed 2 bases at V and 8 bases at J, with 10 bases between. This CDR3 comprises 13 residues. Germline V lookup: CDR1 KGHSH, CDR2 LQKENI.

This chain uses TRBV7-2 with TRBJ2-2; 12 positions agree with TRBD2. The germline gives CDR1 SGHTA, CDR2 FQGNSA. V lost 6 bases, J lost 5 bases, and 10 bases stayed unmatched. CDR3 length: 17 amino acids. The CDR3 sequence is CASRPRTSGVYTGELFF. The CDR3 DNA reads TGTGCCAGCAGACCAAGGACTAGCGGGGTTTATACCGGGGAGCTGTTTTTT.

A few counts support this clone. The gene calls are TRBV15 and TRBJ1-1, with D unresolved. Germline V gene sequence: CDR1 LNHNV, CDR2 YYDKDF (reference sequence). The V and J ends lost 1 base and 4 bases respectively, with 10 bases between them. The CDR3 totals 14 residues. The CDR3 here is CATSRGGSLTEAFF. In nucleotides, the CDR3 is TGTGCCACCAGCAGAGGCGGGTCTCTCACTGAAGCTTTCTTT.

CDR3 sequence reads: CATSRGQQGEQYF. The CDR3 nucleotides read TGTGCCACCAGCAGAGGGCAACAGGGCGAGCAGTACTTC. The rearrangement uses TRBV15 and TRBJ2-7, with a tentative D call TRBD1 (6 bases). Trimming cost V 1 base and J 6 bases, with 10 bases left between them. Per the germline V gene, CDR1 is LNHNV and CDR2 is YYDKDF (reference sequence). The CDR3 sequence is 13 residues long.

This chain connects TRBV20-1 to TRBJ2-3; TRBD1 might be the D (5 bases). The V and J ends lost 6 bases and 4 bases respectively, with 8 bases between them. Looked up from germline, CDR1 is DFQATT and CDR2 is SNEGSKA (reference sequence). There are 11 residues in the CDR3. CDR3 amino acids: CSASGSDTQYF. CDR3 sequence (DNA): TGCAGTGCCTCAGGGTCAGATACGCAGTATTTT.

This chain connects TRBV10-3 to TRBJ2-3; 7 bases agree with TRBD2. CDR3 length equals 15 residues. The germline gives CDR1 ENHRY, CDR2 SYGVKD. V dropped 2 bases and J dropped 0; count of bases not matched to a gene: 2. In nucleotides, the CDR3 is TGTGCCATCAGTGAGCTAGCGGTGAGCACAGATACGCAGTATTTT. It specifies CAISELAVSTDTQYF.

This rearrangement joins TRBV6-5 to TRBJ1-1; 8 nucleotides align to TRBD1. The CDR3 sequence is 15 residues long. J gave up 0 bases and V 6 bases, and 6 bases lay outside the gene matches. CDR1 is MNHEY and CDR2 is SVGAGI in the germline V gene. CDR3 DNA sequence: TGTGCCAGCAGCAGAAGGGACAGGATGAACACTGAAGCTTTCTTT. Translation: CASSRRDRMNTEAFF.

Points on this clone: This CDR3 is also generated by other DNA sequences in the sample. This chain uses TRBV5-6 with TRBJ2-5; D is ambiguous. The CDR3 extends over 12 amino acids. With 1 base removed from V and 3 bases from J, the gap between germline ends came to 4 bases. From germline, CDR1 is SGHDT and CDR2 YYEEEE. The DNA for the CDR3 is TGTGCCAGCAGCTTGCGGGAAGAGACCCAGTACTTC. This translates into CASSLREETQYF. Full variable domain (outside the CDR3, taken from reference TRBV5-6 and TRBJ2-5): DAGVTQSPTHLIKTRGQQVTLRCSPKSGHDTVSWYQQALGQGPQFIFQYYEEEERQRGNFPDRFSGHQFPNYSSELNVNALLLGDSALYLCASSLREETQYFGPGTRLLVL.

The gene calls are TRBV4-1 and TRBJ2-5; 10 bases align to TRBD2. The V segment lost 6 bases and the J segment 5 bases; nucleotides outside the gene matches: 9. This CDR3 is built from 15 residues. The germline gives CDR1 MGHRA, CDR2 YSYEKL. DNA for the CDR3: TGCGCCAGCAGTCAGCAGCGGGGGGGCGTTGAGACCCAGTACTTC. The encoded protein is CASSQQRGGVETQYF.

The genes are TRBV25-1 and TRBJ1-2, with D unresolved. Germline lookup yields CDR1 MGHDK and CDR2 SYGVNS. The length of the CDR3 is 14 residues. V lost 6 bases to trimming and J lost 2 bases, with 13 bases between them. The CDR3 region has the DNA TGTGCCAGCAGGGAAACAAATGGGAACTATGGCTACACCTTC. Protein: CASRETNGNYGYTF.

This clone is a singleton in its sample. V gene TRBV30 combines with J gene TRBJ1-2, with D uncertain. CDR1 is GTSNPN, CDR2 SVGIG, per germline (reference sequence). The V gene lost 4 bases and the J gene lost 0 bases, with 6 bases spanning the gap. The length of the CDR3 is 12 residues. The CDR3 DNA reads as TGTGCCTGGACCAGTACTAACTATGGCTACACCTTC. This gives the protein CAWTSTNYGYTF.

This rearrangement joins TRBV9 to TRBJ1-6; D call uncertain. The V end was cut by 0 bases, the J end by 6 bases, with 13 bases between. Germline V gene data show CDR1 as SGDLS and CDR2 as YYNGEE. The length of the CDR3 is 16 residues. Here the CDR3 reads CASSVAGPSINSPLHF. Here the CDR3 DNA reads TGTGCCAGCAGCGTAGCGGGTCCGTCTATTAATTCACCCCTCCACTTT.

The chain combines TRBV18 with TRBJ2-5; 10 nucleotides agree with TRBD1. The germline V gene has CDR1 KGHSH and CDR2 LQKENI. V lost 1 base and J lost 4; bases outside the gene matches: 3. CDR3 length: 15 residues. For the CDR3, the DNA is TGTGCCAGCTCACCACGACAGGGGGCAGGAGAGACCCAGTACTTC. It codes for CASSPRQGAGETQYF.

The J gene is TRBJ2-3, the V gene TRBV5-6; TRBD1 might be the D (6 bases). Trimming took 3 bases from V and 1 from J, leaving 9 bases between them. Looked up from germline, CDR1 is SGHDT and CDR2 is YYEEEE. The CDR3 sequence is 14 residues long. The CDR3 sequence is CASSSAGGTDTQYF. Written as DNA, the CDR3 is TGTGCCAGCAGCTCCGCAGGGGGCACAGATACGCAGTATTTT.

This clone was found a few times. The gene calls are TRBV4-2 and TRBJ2-5, with a weak D call TRBD1 (6 bases). With 0 bases removed from V and 0 bases from J, the gap between germline ends came to 8 bases. Germline V gene lookup returns CDR1 LGHNA and CDR2 YNFKEQ. There are 15 residues in the CDR3. The CDR3 protein is CASSQDRGHQETQYF. CDR3 in DNA: TGTGCCAGCAGCCAAGACAGGGGACACCAAGAGACCCAGTACTTC.

Only a few counts were recorded for this clone. V and J are TRBV13 and TRBJ2-7; the D gene is possibly TRBD1 (8 bases). The germline CDR1 and CDR2 sequences are PRHDT and FYEKMQ (reference sequence). This CDR3 is 16 amino acids long. The ends were cut back, 5 bases at V and 2 bases at J, with 19 bases in the middle. As DNA, the CDR3 is TGTGCCAGCAGCCAGGGGGCAAGCGGGGATACCTACGAGCAGTACTTC. Translated, it gives CASSQGASGDTYEQYF.

This clone was seen more than once but under ten times. The chain is built from TRBV2 and TRBJ1-1; D is ambiguous. The CDR3 extends over 14 amino acids. The ends were cut back, 10 bases at V and 3 bases at J, with 18 bases in the middle. CDR1 and CDR2 from the germline V gene are SNHLY and FYNNEI. CDR3 nucleotide sequence: TGTGCCATTACTAACCTACTGTGGGACACTGAAGCTTTCTTT. Amino acid sequence: CAITNLLWDTEAFF.

This sequence joins TRBV5-1 and TRBJ2-7; the D call may be TRBD1 or TRBD2 (5 bases each). This CDR3 is 15 amino acids long. With 4 bases removed from V and 0 bases from J, the gap between germline ends came to 14 bases. In germline, CDR1 is SGHRS, CDR2 YFSETQ. CDR3 sequence reads: CASSPGPSSSYEQYF. CDR3 nucleotides: TGCGCCAGCAGCCCGGGACCCTCGAGCTCCTACGAGCAGTACTTC.

A remark on this clone: This may come from a read error, since a much larger clone is one base off. The CDR3: CASRDRSTDTQYF. CDR3 coding DNA: TGTGCCAGCAGGGACAGGAGCACAGATACGCAGTATTTT. The V call is TRBV25-1, the J call TRBJ2-3; 7 bases map to TRBD1. Germline V gene sequence: CDR1 MGHDK, CDR2 SYGVNS. This CDR3 comprises 13 residues. V lost 6 bases and J lost 0; bases outside the gene matches: 0.

The V and J genes are TRBV6-5 and TRBJ1-2, with D tentatively TRBD1 (5 bases). The length of the CDR3 is 14 residues. Germline V CDR1 and CDR2: MNHEY, SVGAGI. Between the trimmed V and J ends, which lost 9 bases and 0 bases, there was a span of 14 bases. As DNA, the CDR3 is TGTGCCAGTAAGAGGGACGGGGCTAACTATGGCTACACCTTC. Its translation: CASKRDGANYGYTF.

In DNA form, the CDR3 reads TGCAGCGTTAAGACTAGCACCGACCCCACAGATACGCAGTATTTT. It codes for CSVKTSTDPTDTQYF. The chain is built from TRBV29-1 and TRBJ2-3; TRBD2 agrees at 7 bases. J was trimmed by 2 bases and V by 5 bases; bases with no gene match: 10. Germline V lookup: CDR1 SQVTM, CDR2 ANQGSEA. The length of the CDR3 is 15 residues.

There are a few counts of this clone. CDR3 nucleotide sequence: TGTGCCAGCAGACCGGGACTAGTAACCGGGGAGCTGTTTTTT. Residues: CASRPGLVTGELFF. This chain connects TRBV7-9 to TRBJ2-2; 8 bases line up with TRBD2. Unmatched junction bases numbered 5, after V lost 6 bases and J lost 5 bases. This CDR3 has 14 amino acids. Germline CDR1 SEHNR, CDR2 FQNEAQ (reference sequence). The whole variable domain, filled in from reference TRBV7-9 and TRBJ2-2, reads DTGVSQNPRHKITKRGQNVTFRCDPISEHNRLYWYRQTLGQGPEFLTYFQNEAQLEKSRLLSDRFSAERPKGSFSTLEIQRTEQGDSAMYLCASRPGLVTGELFFGEGSRLTVL.

This clone was counted only a few times. The rearrangement joins TRBV14 to TRBJ2-5; D may correspond to TRBD1 or TRBD2 (7 bases each). Germline V gives CDR1 SGHDN, CDR2 FVKESK. This CDR3 is built from 15 residues. The ends were cut back, 2 bases at V and 5 bases at J, with 15 bases in the middle. CDR3 sequence (DNA): TGTGCCAGCAGCCAAATGGGAGGGGGCGCGGAGACCCAGTACTTC. It yields the protein CASSQMGGGAETQYF. The full variable domain, with the rest looked up from reference TRBV14 and TRBJ2-5, is EAGVTQFPSHSVIEKGQTVTLRCDPISGHDNLYWYRRVMGKEIKFLLHFVKESKQDESGMPNNRFLAERTGGTYSTLKVQPAELEDSGVYFCASSQMGGGAETQYFGPGTRLLVL.

V is TRBV29-1 and J is TRBJ2-7; D possibly matches TRBD1 or TRBD2 (5 bases each). Germline CDR1 is SQVTM and CDR2 is ANQGSEA. The CDR3 contains 11 residues. V lost 7 bases and J 5 bases, leaving 12 bases between the germline ends. The CDR3 spells CSGGELDEQYF. Written as DNA, the CDR3 is TGCAGCGGAGGGGAATTAGACGAGCAGTACTTC.

As regards this clone: The germline gene is not matched at one end of the junction; a read error may be the cause. This chain connects TRBV7-7 to TRBJ1-6; D unresolved. The length of the CDR3 is 15 residues. The germline V gene has CDR1 SSHAT and CDR2 FNYEAQ (reference sequence). CDR3 coding DNA: TGTGCTAGCAGCTTACAGAGCTCCTATAATTCACCCCTCCACTTT. Translated, it gives CASSLQSSYNSPLHF.

The chain carries TRBV2 and TRBJ2-5, with 7 positions matching TRBD1. After removal of 4 bases from V and 1 base from J, the junction contained 0 bases not matched to a gene. The CDR3 runs to 13 residues. Germline values: CDR1 SNHLY, CDR2 FYNNEI. The CDR3 DNA reads TGTGCCAGCAGTGGGGACAGCCAAGAGACCCAGTACTTC. Protein sequence: CASSGDSQETQYF.

This chain uses TRBV28 with TRBJ1-6, with 7 bases identical to TRBD1. J was trimmed by 10 bases and V by 3 bases; bases with no gene match: 6. Germline lookup yields CDR1 MDHEN and CDR2 SYDVKM. The CDR3 runs 14 residues. The CDR3 DNA reads TGTGCCAGCAGTTTTAACAGGGGTTTATCACCCCTCCACTTT. Protein sequence: CASSFNRGLSPLHF.

V gene TRBV9 combines with J gene TRBJ2-5, with D tentatively TRBD2 (5 bases). Trimming left V 4 bases short and J 3 bases short, with 16 bases between. The CDR3 runs to 15 residues. Germline V gives CDR1 SGDLS, CDR2 YYNGEE. CDR3 bases: TGTGCCAGCAGCCCCATGGGCCGGGGAAAAGAGACCCAGTACTTC. Protein product: CASSPMGRGKETQYF.